The source of this T cell receptor beta chain is a study of T cell repertoires in ileal Crohn's disease. This clone is medium-sized (0.01 to 0.1%). Sequencing was performed with immunoSEQ multiplex PCR; in TCRdb, only in-frame clones are kept and a portion is missing. The repertoire holds about 14,000 clones, around 79% seen once, with 4.5% in the top ten. J was trimmed by 4 bases and V by 7 bases; bases with no gene match: 7. CDR1 is SNHLY and CDR2 is FYNNEI in the germline V gene. The CDR3 is made up of 14 amino acids. The V call is TRBV2, the J call TRBJ2-3, with 8 bases matching TRBD1. The sample comprised ileal tissue. This TCR was sampled from an adult with Crohn's disease. For the CDR3, the DNA is TGTGCCAGCAAGGTCCAGGGGGCATCAGATACGCAGTATTTT. Translating gives CASKVQGASDTQYF.